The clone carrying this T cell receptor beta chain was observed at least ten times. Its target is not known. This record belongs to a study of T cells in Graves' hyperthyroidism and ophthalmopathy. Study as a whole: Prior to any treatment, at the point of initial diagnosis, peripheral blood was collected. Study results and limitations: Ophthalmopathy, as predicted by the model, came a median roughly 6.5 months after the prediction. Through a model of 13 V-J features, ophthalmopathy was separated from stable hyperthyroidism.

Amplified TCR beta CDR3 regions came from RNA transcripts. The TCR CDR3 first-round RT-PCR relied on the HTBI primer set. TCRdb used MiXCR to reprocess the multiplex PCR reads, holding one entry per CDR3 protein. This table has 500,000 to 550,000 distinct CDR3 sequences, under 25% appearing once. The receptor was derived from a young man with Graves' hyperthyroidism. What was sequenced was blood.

CDR3 DNA sequence: TGTGCCAGCAGTTTATCCCGCGGAGAGAGCGATCAGTACTTC. It codes for CASSLSRGESDQYF. The V and J genes are TRBV12-3 or TRBV12-4 and TRBJ2-7, with no clear D. Trimming took 2 bases from V and 10 from J, leaving 18 bases between them. The CDR3 extends over 14 amino acids.